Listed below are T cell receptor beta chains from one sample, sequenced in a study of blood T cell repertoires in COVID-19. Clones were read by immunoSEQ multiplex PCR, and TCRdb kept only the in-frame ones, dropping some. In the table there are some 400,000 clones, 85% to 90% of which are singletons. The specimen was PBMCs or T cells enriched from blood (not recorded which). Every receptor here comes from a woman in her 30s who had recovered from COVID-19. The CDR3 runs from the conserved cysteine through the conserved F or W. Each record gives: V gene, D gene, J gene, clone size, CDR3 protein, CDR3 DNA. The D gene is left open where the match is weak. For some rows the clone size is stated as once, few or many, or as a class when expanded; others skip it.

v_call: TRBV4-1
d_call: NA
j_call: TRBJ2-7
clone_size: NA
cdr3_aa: CASSQDMTGGENF
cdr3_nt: TGCGCCAGCAGCCAAGATATGACAGGAGGTGAGAACTTC

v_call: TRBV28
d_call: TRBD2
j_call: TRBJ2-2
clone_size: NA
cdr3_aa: CASRQREGRAGELFF
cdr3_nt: TGTGCCAGCCGCCAGCGGGAGGGCCGGGCCGGGGAGCTGTTTTTT

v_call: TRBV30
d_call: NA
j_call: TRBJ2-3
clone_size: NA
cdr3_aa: CAWSTSWRGPDTQYF
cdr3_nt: TGTGCCTGGAGTACCTCGTGGAGGGGCCCAGATACGCAGTATTTT

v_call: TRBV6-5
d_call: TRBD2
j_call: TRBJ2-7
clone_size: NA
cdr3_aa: CASSYSTLARTYEQYF
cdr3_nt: TGTGCCAGCAGTTACTCGACACTAGCGAGAACTTACGAGCAGTACTTC

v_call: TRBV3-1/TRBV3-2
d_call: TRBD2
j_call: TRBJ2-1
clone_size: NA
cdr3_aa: CASSLSGGADEQFF
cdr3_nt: TGTGCCAGCAGCCTTAGCGGGGGGGCTGATGAGCAGTTCTTC

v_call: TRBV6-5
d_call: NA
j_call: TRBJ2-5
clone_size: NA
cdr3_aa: CASGPYWEETQYF
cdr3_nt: TGTGCCTCAGGGCCCTACTGGGAAGAGACCCAGTACTTC

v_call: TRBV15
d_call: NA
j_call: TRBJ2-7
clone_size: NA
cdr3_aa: CATSTPRLSGDSYEQYF
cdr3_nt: TGTGCCACCAGCACCCCACGTTTATCAGGGGATTCCTACGAGCAGTACTTC

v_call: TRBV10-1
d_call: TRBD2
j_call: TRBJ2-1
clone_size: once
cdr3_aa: CASSEGLATREQFF
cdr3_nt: TGCGCCAGCAGTGAAGGACTAGCGACTCGTGAGCAGTTCTTC

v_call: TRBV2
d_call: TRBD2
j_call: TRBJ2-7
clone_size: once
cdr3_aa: CASSMTSLGPGEQYF
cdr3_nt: TGTGCCAGCAGCATGACTAGCCTCGGCCCCGGCGAGCAGTACTTC

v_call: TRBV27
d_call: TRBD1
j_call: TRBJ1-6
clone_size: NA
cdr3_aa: CASSLVDRGLSPLHF
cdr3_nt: TGTGCCAGCAGTTTAGTGGACAGGGGCTTATCACCCCTCCACTTT

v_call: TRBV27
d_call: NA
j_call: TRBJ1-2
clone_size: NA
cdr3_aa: CASSLSRYDGYTF
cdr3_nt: TGTGCCAGCAGTCTTTCACGGTATGATGGCTACACCTTC

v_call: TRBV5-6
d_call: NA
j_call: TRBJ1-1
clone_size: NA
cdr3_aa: CASSLAGGSAFF
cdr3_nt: TGTGCCAGCAGCTTGGCGGGGGGTTCAGCTTTCTTT

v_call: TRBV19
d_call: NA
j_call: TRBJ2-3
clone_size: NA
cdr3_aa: CASSIRQGLGTDTQYF
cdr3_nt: TGTGCCAGTAGTATACGGCAGGGTCTGGGCACAGATACGCAGTATTTT

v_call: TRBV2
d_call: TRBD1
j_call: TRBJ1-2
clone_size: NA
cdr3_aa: CASSEGGQGIYGYTF
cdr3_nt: TGTGCCAGCAGTGAAGGGGGACAGGGCATTTATGGCTACACCTTC

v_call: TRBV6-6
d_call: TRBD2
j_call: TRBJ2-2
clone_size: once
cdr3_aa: CASSPVGLAEGGTGELFF
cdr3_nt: TGTGCCAGCAGTCCCGTAGGCCTAGCGGAAGGAGGGACCGGGGAGCTGTTTTTT

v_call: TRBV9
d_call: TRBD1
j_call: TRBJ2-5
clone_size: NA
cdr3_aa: CASSESDRVETQYF
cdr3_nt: TGTGCCAGCAGCGAGTCGGACAGGGTGGAGACCCAGTACTTC

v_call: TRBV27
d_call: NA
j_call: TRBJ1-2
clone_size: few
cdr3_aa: CASSQNRVAGYTF
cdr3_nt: TGTGCCAGCAGCCAGAACAGGGTCGCGGGCTACACCTTC

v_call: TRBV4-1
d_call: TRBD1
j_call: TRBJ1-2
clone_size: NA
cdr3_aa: CASSQEGDRATYGYTF
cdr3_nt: TGCGCCAGCAGCCAAGAGGGGGACAGGGCCACCTATGGCTACACCTTC

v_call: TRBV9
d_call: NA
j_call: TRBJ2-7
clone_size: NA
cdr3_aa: CASSVAGHTYEQYF
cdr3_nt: TGTGCCAGCAGCGTAGCGGGACACACCTACGAGCAGTACTTC

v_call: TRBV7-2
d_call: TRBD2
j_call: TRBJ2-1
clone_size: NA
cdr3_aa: CASSLAGSSGGAKQFF
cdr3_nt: TGTGCCAGCAGCTTAGCGGGATCTAGCGGGGGGGCGAAGCAGTTCTTC

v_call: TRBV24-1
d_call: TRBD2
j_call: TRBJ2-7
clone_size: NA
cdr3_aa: CATSEGGGFYEQYF
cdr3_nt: TGTGCCACCAGTGAGGGGGGAGGGTTCTACGAGCAGTACTTC

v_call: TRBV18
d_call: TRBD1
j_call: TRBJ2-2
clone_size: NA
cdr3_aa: CASSKGQAGELFF
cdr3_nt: TGTGCCAGTTCCAAAGGACAGGCCGGGGAGCTGTTTTTT

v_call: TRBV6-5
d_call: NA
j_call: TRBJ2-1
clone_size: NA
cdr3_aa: CATRDLSSYNEQFF
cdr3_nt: TGTGCCACCCGGGACTTAAGCTCCTACAATGAGCAGTTCTTC

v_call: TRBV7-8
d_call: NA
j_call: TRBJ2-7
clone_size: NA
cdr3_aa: CASSQGGGQYDEQYF
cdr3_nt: TGTGCCAGCAGCCAAGGAGGGGGACAGTACGACGAGCAGTACTTC

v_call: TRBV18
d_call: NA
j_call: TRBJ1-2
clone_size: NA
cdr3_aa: CASSPGGGANYGYTF
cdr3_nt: TGTGCCAGCTCACCAGGGGGGGGAGCTAACTATGGCTACACCTTC

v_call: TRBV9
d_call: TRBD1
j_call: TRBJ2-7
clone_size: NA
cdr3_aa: CASSVGPGQGPYEQYF
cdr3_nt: TGTGCCAGCAGCGTAGGACCGGGACAGGGGCCCTACGAGCAGTACTTC

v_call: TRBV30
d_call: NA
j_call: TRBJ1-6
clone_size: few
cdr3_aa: CAANSLDSPLHF
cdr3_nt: TGTGCCGCGAACAGTCTCGATTCACCCCTCCACTTT

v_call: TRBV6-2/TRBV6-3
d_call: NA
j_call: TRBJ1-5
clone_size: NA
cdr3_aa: CASSDTGYQPQHF
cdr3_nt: TGTGCCAGCAGTGACACAGGGTATCAGCCCCAGCATTTT

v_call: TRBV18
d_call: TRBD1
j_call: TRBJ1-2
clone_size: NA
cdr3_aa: CASSQGQAGYGYTF
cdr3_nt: TGTGCCAGCTCACAGGGACAGGCCGGCTATGGCTACACCTTC

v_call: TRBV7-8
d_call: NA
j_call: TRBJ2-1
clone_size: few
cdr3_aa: CASSFPGLPPFYNEQFF
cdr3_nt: TGTGCCAGCAGCTTTCCTGGACTCCCCCCTTTTTACAATGAGCAGTTCTTC

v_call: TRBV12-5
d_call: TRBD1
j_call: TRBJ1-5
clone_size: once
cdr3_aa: CASGLRGQGNQPQHF
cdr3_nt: TGTGCTAGTGGCCTTCGTGGACAGGGCAATCAGCCCCAGCATTTT

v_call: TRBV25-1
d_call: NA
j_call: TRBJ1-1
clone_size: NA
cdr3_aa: CASSEYGETEAFF
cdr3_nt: TGTGCCAGCAGTGAATACGGAGAGACTGAAGCTTTCTTT

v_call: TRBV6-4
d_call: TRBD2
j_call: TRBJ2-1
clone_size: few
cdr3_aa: CASSESSGGYNEQFF
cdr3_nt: TGTGCCAGCAGTGAGTCGAGCGGGGGCTACAATGAGCAGTTCTTC

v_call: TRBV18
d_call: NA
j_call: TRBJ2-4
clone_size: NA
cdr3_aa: CASSPVSRILAKNIQYF
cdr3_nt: TGTGCCAGCTCCCCAGTTTCCAGAATCCTAGCCAAAAACATTCAGTACTTC

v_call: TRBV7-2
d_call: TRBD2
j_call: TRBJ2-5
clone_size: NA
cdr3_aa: CASSSASGGAFPQYF
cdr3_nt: TGTGCCAGCAGCTCCGCTAGCGGGGGGGCCTTTCCCCAGTACTTC

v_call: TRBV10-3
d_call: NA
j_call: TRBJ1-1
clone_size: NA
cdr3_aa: CAINGKDLTEAFF
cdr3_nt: TGTGCCATCAACGGGAAAGATCTCACTGAAGCTTTCTTT

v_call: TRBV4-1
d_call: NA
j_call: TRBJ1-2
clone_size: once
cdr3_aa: CASSQGAGYGYTF
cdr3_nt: TGCGCCAGCAGCCAAGGGGCGGGCTATGGCTACACCTTC

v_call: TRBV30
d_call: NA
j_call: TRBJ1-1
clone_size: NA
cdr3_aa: CAWSRLGEAFF
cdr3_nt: TGTGCCTGGAGTCGACTCGGTGAAGCTTTCTTT

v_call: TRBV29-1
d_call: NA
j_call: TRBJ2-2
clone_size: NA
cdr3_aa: CSAAQASTGELFF
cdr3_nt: TGCAGCGCTGCCCAAGCCTCCACCGGGGAGCTGTTTTTT

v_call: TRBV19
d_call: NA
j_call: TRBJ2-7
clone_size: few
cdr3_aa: CASSIGYEQYF
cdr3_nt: TGTGCCAGTAGTATCGGGTACGAGCAGTACTTC

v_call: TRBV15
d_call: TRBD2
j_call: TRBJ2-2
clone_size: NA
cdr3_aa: CATSRGLAGGTGELFF
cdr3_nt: TGTGCCACCAGCAGGGGACTAGCGGGAGGCACCGGGGAGCTGTTTTTT

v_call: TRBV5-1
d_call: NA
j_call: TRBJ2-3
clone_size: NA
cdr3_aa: CASSLGRSDTQYF
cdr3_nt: TGCGCCAGCAGCTTGGGTCGGTCAGATACGCAGTATTTT

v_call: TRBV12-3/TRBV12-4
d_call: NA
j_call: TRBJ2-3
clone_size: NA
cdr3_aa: CASSFGGKNTQYF
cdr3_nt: TGTGCCAGCAGTTTCGGGGGAAAGAATACGCAGTATTTT

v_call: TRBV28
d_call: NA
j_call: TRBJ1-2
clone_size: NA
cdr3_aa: CASSLSAGNFYGYTF
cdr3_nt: TGTGCCAGCAGTTTATCCGCAGGGAACTTCTATGGCTACACCTTC

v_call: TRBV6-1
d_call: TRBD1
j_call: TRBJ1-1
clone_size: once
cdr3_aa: CASSEGDRGFRTEAFF
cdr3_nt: TGTGCCAGCAGTGAAGGGGACAGGGGGTTCAGGACTGAAGCTTTCTTT

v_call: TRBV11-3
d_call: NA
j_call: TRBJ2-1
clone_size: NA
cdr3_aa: CASSLGTASGYNEQFF
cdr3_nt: TGTGCCAGCAGCTTAGGGACAGCTAGTGGGTACAATGAGCAGTTCTTC

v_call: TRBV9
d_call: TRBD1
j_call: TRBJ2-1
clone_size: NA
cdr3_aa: CASSVGGGQGSNEQFF
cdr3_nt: TGTGCCAGCAGCGTAGGAGGTGGACAGGGATCCAATGAGCAGTTCTTC

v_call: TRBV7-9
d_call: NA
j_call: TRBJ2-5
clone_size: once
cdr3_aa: CASSLGPQVAQYF
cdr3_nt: TGTGCCAGCAGCTTAGGGCCTCAGGTAGCCCAGTACTTC

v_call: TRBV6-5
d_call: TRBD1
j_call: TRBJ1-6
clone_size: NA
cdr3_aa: CATNPRGAWNSPLHF
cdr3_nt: TGTGCCACCAATCCCAGGGGGGCATGGAATTCACCCCTCCACTTT

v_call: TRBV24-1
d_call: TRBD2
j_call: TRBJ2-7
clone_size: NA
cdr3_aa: CATSPPGGEQYF
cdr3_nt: TGTGCCACCAGTCCCCCCGGGGGGGAGCAGTACTTC

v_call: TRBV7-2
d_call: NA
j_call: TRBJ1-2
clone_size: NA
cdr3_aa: CASSPSPRGYGYTF
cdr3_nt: TGTGCCAGCAGCCCATCCCCACGGGGATATGGCTACACCTTC

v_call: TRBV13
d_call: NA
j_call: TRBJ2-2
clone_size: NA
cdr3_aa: CASRPWGEVDTGELFF
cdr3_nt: TGTGCCAGCAGGCCCTGGGGGGAAGTGGACACCGGGGAGCTGTTTTTT

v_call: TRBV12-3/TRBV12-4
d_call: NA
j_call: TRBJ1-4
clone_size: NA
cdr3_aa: CASSTYEKLFF
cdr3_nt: TGTGCCAGCAGTACATACGAAAAACTGTTTTTT

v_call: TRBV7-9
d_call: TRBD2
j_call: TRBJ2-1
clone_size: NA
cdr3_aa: CASSRGLAGDDEQFF
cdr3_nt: TGTGCCAGCAGCCGGGGACTAGCGGGAGATGATGAGCAGTTCTTC

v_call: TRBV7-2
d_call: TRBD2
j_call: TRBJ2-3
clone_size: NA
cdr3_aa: CASSLTPTSGALPTQYF
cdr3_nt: TGTGCCAGCAGCTTAACCCCGACTAGCGGGGCTCTCCCTACGCAGTATTTT

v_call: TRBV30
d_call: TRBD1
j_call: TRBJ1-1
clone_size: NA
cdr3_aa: CAWRKLGQVVTEAFF
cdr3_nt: TGTGCCTGGAGAAAGCTAGGACAGGTCGTCACTGAAGCTTTCTTT

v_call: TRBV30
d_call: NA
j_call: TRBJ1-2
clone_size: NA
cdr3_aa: CAWVEAERIYTF
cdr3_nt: TGTGCCTGGGTTGAGGCGGAACGCATCTACACCTTC